These T cell receptor beta chains were read from a single sample in a study of shared clonotypes between healthy human individuals. Repertoires were generated with immunoSEQ multiplex PCR, while TCRdb's copy carries only in-frame clones and drops some. The table has nearly 500,000 clones, 70% to 80% seen once. The source material was PBMCs. Source of these receptors: a middle-aged woman in good health. Some clones in this sample may be carry-over from other donors' samples. Both conserved end residues are part of each CDR3. Fields, in order: D gene, J gene, clone size, V gene, CDR3 DNA, CDR3 protein. The D gene is left open where the match is weak. Rows give clone size only sometimes, using once, few, many, or a class for an expanded clone.

D gene: .; J gene: TRBJ2-2; clone size: .; V gene: TRBV6-5; CDR3 DNA: TGTGCCAGCAGTTGGGATCCTGCAGGGGAGCTGTTTTTT; CDR3 protein: CASSWDPAGELFF
D gene: TRBD1; J gene: TRBJ2-7; clone size: .; V gene: TRBV7-8; CDR3 DNA: TGTGCCAGCAGCATAGGACAGGAGAGCTCCTACGAGCAGTACTTC; CDR3 protein: CASSIGQESSYEQYF
D gene: TRBD1; J gene: TRBJ1-2; clone size: .; V gene: TRBV28; CDR3 DNA: TGTGCCACCCCGATGTCCGGCAGGGACAGAAGGGGCTACACCTTC; CDR3 protein: CATPMSGRDRRGYTF
D gene: .; J gene: TRBJ2-3; clone size: .; V gene: TRBV9; CDR3 DNA: TGTGCCAGCAGCGTAGACTGGGAGCCTGGCACAGATACGCAGTATTTT; CDR3 protein: CASSVDWEPGTDTQYF
D gene: TRBD1; J gene: TRBJ2-7; clone size: .; V gene: TRBV6-6; CDR3 DNA: TGTGCCAGCAGTTACGCTCGGGACAGCTCCTACGAGCAGTACTTC; CDR3 protein: CASSYARDSSYEQYF
D gene: TRBD2; J gene: TRBJ2-2; clone size: .; V gene: TRBV5-1; CDR3 DNA: TGCGCCAGCAAGACTAGCGGGGGGACCGGGGAGCTGTTTTTT; CDR3 protein: CASKTSGGTGELFF
D gene: TRBD1; J gene: TRBJ1-5; clone size: .; V gene: TRBV9; CDR3 DNA: TGTGCCAGCAGCGCAACAGGGGGAAGGCAGCCCCAGCATTTT; CDR3 protein: CASSATGGRQPQHF
D gene: .; J gene: TRBJ2-1; clone size: .; V gene: TRBV6-6; CDR3 DNA: TGTGCCAGCAGTTACGTCGATGAGCAGTTCTTC; CDR3 protein: CASSYVDEQFF
D gene: .; J gene: TRBJ2-3; clone size: few; V gene: TRBV6-4; CDR3 DNA: TGTGCCAGCAGTGACGGTAGGGGTGGAGATACGCAGTATTTT; CDR3 protein: CASSDGRGGDTQYF
D gene: .; J gene: TRBJ2-3; clone size: .; V gene: TRBV9; CDR3 DNA: TGTGGTAGAGAGAAGCGGTCCACAGATACGCAGTATTTT; CDR3 protein: CGREKRSTDTQYF